This T cell receptor (beta chain) was sequenced during a study of T cell responses to AZD1222 COVID-19 vaccine (TCRdb year 2021). Broadly, across the study: Because spike-specific TCR depth and breadth did not differ between the two schedules, AZD1222 recipients who got a second dose at roughly 4 weeks were pooled with those who got a second dose at roughly 12 weeks. Enrollment into the trials was organized by age into subgroups of 18-55, 56-69 and 70-plus years, and those subgroups contained approximately 150, 30 and 60 TCR-sequenced participants, respectively. TCR sequencing covered about 230 trial participants: around 210 given two doses of AZD1222 and approximately 25 given two doses of MenACWY control vaccine.

The time point label, as the study defines it: baseline before first vaccination. Samples from vaccinated people were obtained from the UK trials COV001 and COV002, which included a single-blind randomized controlled phase 2/3 trial of AZD1222 (ChAdOx1 nCoV-19) in healthy adults. For TCRbeta chain sequencing, PBMC samples from trial participants were taken at day 0 and at day 28 after the second dose. The CDR3 regions of human TCRbeta chains were analyzed by immunosequencing. The authors processed their data as follows. Repertoire TCRs were checked for matches against a reference library of SARS-CoV-2-specific TCRs that had been generated using the MIRA antigen-specificity platform. Breadth was defined as the fraction of unique TCRs that were SARS-CoV-2-associated, and depth was defined as the fraction of total T cells that were SARS-CoV-2-associated. Using the MIRA data, every spike-specific TCR was mapped to the spike region that the TCR reacted to and assigned to either a CD4 or a CD8 class. Log10-transformed breadth and depth values were compared by one-way ANOVA with Sidak's multiple comparisons tests. Imported from immuneACCESS, the table was reduced by TCRdb to in-frame sequences with V and J called. These copies leave out some clones; in studies compared against another copy, an unresolved V gene accounts for under half, and the cause of the remainder is not known. The V and J calls and clone size are taken from that table; D and trimming were inferred from the DNA. The sample table records about 150,000 clones; over 75% of these occur just once. The ten top clones hold about 1.5% of the sample.

About this clone itself: What this receptor recognizes is not known. No base quality information exists; no much larger clone differs at one position.

The study at large found these results: The vaccine-associated CD4 TCRs covered the entire spike protein, and the dominant responses fell in regions 160-218 and 743-854. Reportedly, almost half of the unique spike-specific TCRs recognized epitopes lying outside the regions that are mutated in the B.1.351 and B.1.1.7 variants. Conclusions about previously exposed vaccinees are limited, since just a handful of AZD1222 recipients were seropositive for SARS-CoV-2 at baseline. No day 14 peak-response samples were available, so repertoires were characterized only after the peak T cell response. Participants were mostly white British, with more females than males. The authors suggested clonal diversity may have been underestimated. A significant rise in spike-specific TCR breadth and depth was observed after two AZD1222 doses relative to day 0 and relative to MenACWY recipients. The 56-69-year group was small, and its depth increase did not reach significance, likely because of low power.

From V the trimming removes 7 bases and from J it removes 3 bases, while the gene matches leave 6 bases of the junction unaccounted for. CDR1 and CDR2 were assigned from the germline V gene as MNHEY and SVGAGI. Spanning cysteine to phenylalanine, the CDR3 consists of 14 amino acids. The kept DNA is CDR3 alone, 42 bases in frame from the first base. This specimen was peripheral blood, taken on day 0 of AZD1222 vaccination. This receptor chain uses TRBV6-5 and TRBJ1-5; TRBD1 agrees with 7 junctional bases. The clonotype was recovered from an adult in good health. The DNA is TGTGCCAGCAAGCCCGGGACAGTCAATCAGCCCCAGCATTTT. The translation is CASKPGTVNQPQHF.